A selection of T cell receptor beta chains follows, all from one sample in a study of control samples from healthy donors and cancer patients. TCRdb's copy holds only in-frame clones and misses some; the assay was immunoSEQ multiplex PCR. The sample consists of roughly 120,000 clones, approximately 90% of them appearing once. Sequences were obtained from blood. These receptors originate from a woman in her sixties or seventies in good health. Each CDR3 is given with its conserved first and last residue. D genes are given only for firm matches. Size is omitted from some rows. Given values are once, few, many or a class for expanded clones.

>TRBV5-1|.|TRBJ2-2|.
TGCGCCAGCAGCTTGGGGGCCTCGTCCGGGGAGCTGTTTTTT
CASSLGASSGELFF
>TRBV3-1/TRBV3-2|.|TRBJ1-6|.
TGTGCCAGCAGCCGGGACCTCGGACACCTTAATTCACCCCTCCACTTT
CASSRDLGHLNSPLHF
>TRBV4-3|.|TRBJ1-1|.
TGCGCCAGCAGCCAAGAATCTGCCCAGGGAGTTACTGAAGCTTTCTTT
CASSQESAQGVTEAFF
>TRBV5-4|.|TRBJ1-1|.
TGTGCCAGCAGCTTACAGGGAGGGACTGAAGCTTTCTTT
CASSLQGGTEAFF
>TRBV6-5|.|TRBJ1-2|once
TGTGCCAGCAGCGGCCCCTATGGCTACACCTTC
CASSGPYGYTF
>TRBV7-9|.|TRBJ1-2|.
TGTGCCAGCAGCCTAGCAGGGCTATCTAACTATGGCTACACCTTC
CASSLAGLSNYGYTF
>TRBV5-4|.|TRBJ2-7|.
TGTGCCAGCGCGGACACCGCTAAATACGAGCAGTACTTC
CASADTAKYEQYF
>TRBV29-1|.|TRBJ1-2|.
TGCAGCGTCTTCTCTCGGGGGGCGGATAATAACTATGGCTACACCTTC
CSVFSRGADNNYGYTF
>TRBV6-5|.|TRBJ1-5|once
TGTGCCAGCGGCCGTGGAAGCAATCAGCCCCAGCATTTT
CASGRGSNQPQHF
>TRBV18|.|TRBJ1-3|.
TGTGCCAGCTCACCAGGACGGTCGCAAGGAAACACCATATATTTT
CASSPGRSQGNTIYF
>TRBV27|.|TRBJ2-3|.
TGTGCCAGCAGTCCTTCGAGTCAGGGCGTTGGTACGCAGTATTTT
CASSPSSQGVGTQYF
>TRBV7-8|.|TRBJ1-5|.
TGTGCCAGCAGCTTAGCGAACAGGCGTAGCAATCAGCCCCAGCATTTT
CASSLANRRSNQPQHF
>TRBV19|.|TRBJ1-1|.
TGTGCCAGTAGTACTGAAGGGGGGGACACTGAAGCTTTCTTT
CASSTEGGDTEAFF
>TRBV5-4|.|TRBJ2-3|.
TGTGCCAGCACCCTGACAGCCACAGATACGCAGTATTTT
CASTLTATDTQYF
>TRBV6-2/TRBV6-3|TRBD1|TRBJ2-7|.
TGTGCCAGCAGTTACAGGGGACAGGGATCCTACGAGCAGTACTTC
CASSYRGQGSYEQYF
>TRBV9|TRBD1|TRBJ2-7|.
TGTGCCAGCAGCGGGGACAGGGACATCGGGCGCGAGCAGTACTTC
CASSGDRDIGREQYF
>TRBV5-1|TRBD2|TRBJ2-5|.
TGCGCCAGCAGCCAGGGACTAGCTGGGGAGACCCAGTACTTC
CASSQGLAGETQYF
>TRBV3-1/TRBV3-2|.|TRBJ2-3|once
TGTGCCAGCAGCCATAGACAAGGCACAGATACGCAGTATTTT
CASSHRQGTDTQYF
>TRBV10-3|.|TRBJ2-7|.
TGTGCCATCAGTGAGTCTTCCAGGGACGAGCAGTACTTC
CAISESSRDEQYF
>TRBV6-6|.|TRBJ1-4|few
TGTGCCAGCACAGGATCCACTAATGAAAAACTGTTTTTT
CASTGSTNEKLFF
>TRBV13|.|TRBJ1-1|.
TGTGCCAGCAGCTTTTTCGTAATGAACACTGAAGCTTTCTTT
CASSFFVMNTEAFF
>TRBV4-2|.|TRBJ1-6|once
TGTGCCAGCAGCCAAGACCCTTCGGGGACTTATAATTCACCCCTCCACTTT
CASSQDPSGTYNSPLHF
>TRBV5-1|TRBD1|TRBJ2-5|.
TGCGCCAGCAGCCCGGACAGGGCTGGAGAGACCCAGTACTTC
CASSPDRAGETQYF
>TRBV9|.|TRBJ1-2|.
TGTGCCAGCAGCGTAGGGTCTGGGGAGGGTGGCTACACCTTC
CASSVGSGEGGYTF
>TRBV3-1/TRBV3-2|TRBD2|TRBJ2-5|.
TGTGCCAGCAGCCAAAGTGGGACTATTCAAGAGACCCAGTACTTC
CASSQSGTIQETQYF
>TRBV19|TRBD1|TRBJ2-3|.
TGTGCCAGTAGAAAGGGCCGCGGGACAGGTCACACAGATACGCAGTATTTT
CASRKGRGTGHTDTQYF
>TRBV7-9|.|TRBJ1-2|.
TGTGCCAGCAGCCCGACGGGGAATGGCTACACCTTC
CASSPTGNGYTF
>TRBV7-9|.|TRBJ1-1|.
TGTGCCAGCAGCTTAGGGTGGCGGGGGGAAGCTTTCTTT
CASSLGWRGEAFF
>TRBV2|.|TRBJ1-6|.
TGTGCCAGCATTCCGACAGCGACTAATTCACCCCTCCACTTT
CASIPTATNSPLHF
>TRBV7-8|TRBD1|TRBJ2-7|.
TGTGCCAGCAGCTTACACCTGGAGGGACAGGCCTACGAGCAGTACTTC
CASSLHLEGQAYEQYF